Listed here are 21 T cell receptor beta chains from one sample, sequenced in a study of blood T cells in healthy people across ages. Primers used in a second PCR of roughly 7 to 12 cycles were a sample-barcoded 5' primer and a J-beta primer mix. TCRdb re-derived calls from the 5' RACE reads in MiXCR, one entry per CDR3 protein. This sample has 650,000 to 700,000 distinct CDR3 sequences, with roughly 32% found just once. Source material: blood. These receptors were taken from a woman of 80 years or more in good health.

This clonotype was recorded many times. V gene TRBV4-2 combines with J gene TRBJ1-1; D might be TRBD1 (5 bases). V shed 6 bases and J shed 7 bases, with 12 bases lying between them. CDR1 LGHNA and CDR2 YNFKEQ come from the germline V gene. The CDR3 is 12 amino acids. In nucleotides, the CDR3 is TGTGCCAGCAGGGGGACGGTAGATGAAGCTTTCTTT. This translates into CASRGTVDEAFF.

The sample holds many counts of this clonotype. The chain carries TRBV28 and TRBJ2-7, with D perhaps being TRBD1 or TRBD2 (5 bases each). CDR1 and CDR2 from the germline V gene are MDHEN and SYDVKM. The CDR3 length is 16 residues. V was clipped by 3 bases and J by 3 bases, with 18 bases between them. The DNA of the CDR3 is TGTGCCAGCAGTTTCTCTGGACGGCCTGGGGGCTACGAGCAGTACTTC. This sequence encodes CASSFSGRPGGYEQYF.

Note on this clonotype: With a much larger clone just one base away, this may be a read error. The CDR3 DNA reads as TGTGCCGGCTCACCACCGGGGGGAGTCACAGATACGCAGTATTTT. This gives the protein CAGSPPGGVTDTQYF. V and J are TRBV18 and TRBJ2-3, with 7 bases that match TRBD2. This CDR3 comprises 15 residues. Germline loops: CDR1 KGHSH, CDR2 LQKENI.

This clonotype appeared many times. The chain recombines TRBV4-3 with TRBJ2-3; either TRBD1 or TRBD2 may supply D (6 bases each). The CDR3 has 14 amino acids. Germline lookup yields CDR1 LGHNA and CDR2 YSLEER. Trimming left V 3 bases short and J 5 bases short, with 12 bases between. The CDR3 is CASSQGAGRDTQYF. Here the CDR3 DNA reads TGCGCCAGCAGCCAGGGGGCGGGGAGAGATACGCAGTATTTT.

This clonotype was counted many times. The chain combines TRBV12-3 or TRBV12-4 with TRBJ2-1; D unclear. CDR3 size: 15 residues. Deletions cut 0 bases from V and 5 bases from J, with 11 bases between. The CDR3 is CASSLAFDPHNEQFF. CDR3 DNA sequence: TGTGCCAGCAGTTTAGCCTTCGACCCCCACAATGAGCAGTTCTTC.

In this sample, this clonotype turned up many times. The chain couples TRBV25-1 to TRBJ2-7; 9 bases line up with TRBD2. CDR3 size: 17 residues. Trimming removed 3 bases from V and 3 bases from J; junction bases left unmatched: 12. Germline CDR1 MGHDK, CDR2 SYGVNS. This chain's CDR3 is CASSEGAGGNIIYEQYF. In DNA, the CDR3 is TGTGCCAGCAGTGAGGGGGCGGGGGGGAACATCATCTACGAGCAGTACTTC.

The genes are TRBV29-1 and TRBJ2-7; TRBD2 matches 11 bases. The CDR3 contains 13 residues. CDR1 and CDR2 from the germline V gene are SQVTM and ANQGSEA. V dropped 6 bases and J dropped 5; count of bases not matched to a gene: 6. The CDR3 DNA sequence: TGCAGCGTCATAGCGGGAGGGCAAGACGAGCAGTACTTC. The encoded protein is CSVIAGGQDEQYF.

This clonotype has at least ten counts. V gene TRBV12-3 or TRBV12-4 combines with J gene TRBJ2-5; possibly TRBD2 for D (7 bases). This CDR3 contains 14 residues. Trimming removed 6 bases from V and 5 bases from J, with 16 bases in between. The CDR3 sequence: CASSPGRGPETQYF. CDR3 in DNA: TGTGCCAGCAGCCCTGGGCGGGGGCCGGAGACCCAGTACTTC.

This clonotype was recorded at least ten times. The chain is built from TRBV20-1 and TRBJ2-7, with D unclear. CDR1 and CDR2 (germline): DFQATT, SNEGSKA (reference sequence). This CDR3 is 14 amino acids long. V gave up 3 bases and J gave up 2 bases, with 14 bases separating them. The CDR3 sequence is CSASEYSTTYEQYF. CDR3 bases: TGCAGTGCTAGCGAGTACAGCACAACCTACGAGCAGTACTTC.

Points on this clonotype: Relative to the germline gene, one junction end is altered; a read error may explain this. The chain links TRBV7-2 to TRBJ1-5; 10 positions match TRBD1. This CDR3 region has 17 residues. CDR1 and CDR2 (germline): SGHTA, FQGNSA. In DNA, the CDR3 is TGTGCCAGCAGCGTAGCGGGGTGGGACAGGGGTTTTCAGCCCCAGCATTTT. It encodes CASSVAGWDRGFQPQHF.

Turning to this clonotype: A much larger clone differs from this one at a single base, so this may be a read error. The gene calls are TRBV20-1 and TRBJ2-5; D gene uncertain. From germline, CDR1 is DFQATT and CDR2 SNEGSKA (reference sequence). The CDR3 extends over 15 amino acids. The CDR3 spells CSARSLVGYQEAQYF. The CDR3 DNA reads TGCAGTGCTAGATCGTTGGTGGGGTACCAAGAGGCCCAGTACTTC.

Remarks on this clonotype: A much larger clone lies a single base off, so this may be a read error. V and J are TRBV4-1 and TRBJ1-2; tentatively, D is TRBD1 (6 bases). The CDR3 covers 20 residues. Germline V gene sequence: CDR1 MGHRA, CDR2 YSYEKL. For the CDR3, the DNA is TGCGCCAGCAGCCAAGAAACCGGGACGATAGCCCGGGGGCTATTGCTTGGCCACACCTTC. Amino acid sequence: CASSQETGTIARGLLLGHTF.

This clonotype was observed at least ten times. The rearrangement uses TRBV28 and TRBJ2-4; 7 nucleotides align to TRBD2. CDR3 length: 15 amino acids. Germline lookup yields CDR1 MDHEN and CDR2 SYDVKM. Unmatched junction bases numbered 7, after V lost 5 bases and J lost 3 bases. The CDR3 here is CASSGRGAGKNIQYF. DNA for the CDR3: TGTGCCAGCAGTGGGAGGGGCGCGGGCAAAAACATTCAGTACTTC.

The J gene is TRBJ1-1, the V gene TRBV14; D perhaps matches TRBD1 (5 bases). The CDR3 runs to 13 residues. The V and J ends lost 1 base and 11 bases respectively, with 14 bases between them. Per the germline V gene, CDR1 is SGHDN and CDR2 is FVKESK. The CDR3 sequence is CASSQGGKLGAFF. The CDR3 bases are TGTGCCAGCAGCCAAGGGGGGAAGTTGGGGGCTTTCTTT.

A remark on this clonotype: A much larger clonotype is one base distant, so this may be a read error. The chain carries TRBV5-1 and TRBJ2-1; D gene uncertain. The end of the DNA fits TRBJ2-7 better, so the J call may be wrong. The CDR3 length is 15 residues. Per germline, CDR1 SGHRS and CDR2 YFSETQ. This chain's CDR3 is CASSLSQSIYNEQYF. In DNA form, the CDR3 reads TGCGCCAGCAGCTTGTCCCAGTCGATTTACAATGAGCAGTACTTC.

The chain combines TRBV3-1 with TRBJ2-1; tentatively, D is TRBD1 (6 bases). V dropped 6 bases and J dropped 9 bases, with 21 bases sitting between them. The germline V gene has CDR1 LGHDT and CDR2 YNNKEL (reference sequence). This CDR3 spans 15 amino acids. The CDR3 nucleotides are TGTGCCAGCAGACCCGGGTGGGTCAGGGGAACTGAGCAGTTCTTC. As protein: CASRPGWVRGTEQFF.

Only a few counts were recorded for this clonotype. A much bigger clone sits one base away, suggesting this may be a read error. The chain couples TRBV20-1 to TRBJ2-7; D gene uncertain. The J call is in doubt because the DNA end fits TRBJ2-5 better. The CDR3 sequence is 11 residues long. The V gene's germline CDR1 is DFQATT and CDR2 SNEGSKA (reference sequence). The CDR3 bases are TGCAGGGCTTCGAATTCAGAGACCCAGTACTTC. Translated: CRASNSETQYF.

This clonotype was observed at least ten times. The chain employs TRBV7-2 and TRBJ2-1; 11 bases fit TRBD1. The V gene end was trimmed by 7 bases and the J gene end by 10 bases; junction bases not matched to a gene: 12. The length of the CDR3 is 15 residues. Germline V CDR1 and CDR2: SGHTA, FQGNSA. The CDR3 nucleotides are TGTGCCAGCACCCCGACCCTTCGGACAGGGGGCGAGCAGTTCTTC. It specifies CASTPTLRTGGEQFF.

This clonotype was picked up many times. The rearrangement joins TRBV7-2 to TRBJ2-5; D perhaps matches TRBD1 (6 bases). Between the trimmed V and J ends, which lost 9 bases and 4 bases, there was a span of 21 bases. This CDR3 is 15 amino acids long. Germline lookup yields CDR1 SGHTA and CDR2 FQGNSA. CDR3 sequence: CASTTVGRGSETQYF. DNA for the CDR3: TGTGCCAGTACTACTGTGGGCAGGGGATCAGAGACCCAGTACTTC. Based on the CDR3 plus reference TRBV7-2 and TRBJ2-5, the full variable domain is GAGVSQSPSNKVTEKGKDVELRCDPISGHTALYWYRQSLGQGLEFLIYFQGNSAPDKSGLPSDRFSAERTGGSVSTLTIQRTQQEDSAVYLCASTTVGRGSETQYFGPGTRLLVL.

A few counts support this clonotype. A read error may be the cause here, since a much bigger clone is one base away. The chain employs TRBV3-1 and TRBJ2-5; 8 nucleotides align to TRBD1. CDR3 length equals 14 residues. Germline CDR1 and CDR2: LGHDT and YNNKEL (reference sequence). Trimming removed 3 bases from V and 5 bases from J; junction bases left unmatched: 5. The CDR3 is CASSHAGGWETQYF. The DNA for the CDR3 is TGTGCCAGCAGCCACGCAGGGGGCTGGGAGACCCAGTACTTC.

This clonotype was seen repeatedly, ten times or more. The J gene is TRBJ1-6, the V gene TRBV7-9; D unresolved. This CDR3 comprises 14 residues. The V and J ends lost 4 bases and 7 bases respectively, with 11 bases between them. Germline loops: CDR1 SEHNR, CDR2 FQNEAQ (reference sequence). CDR3 protein: CASSSVAGNSPLHF. CDR3 sequence (DNA): TGTGCCAGCAGCTCCGTGGCTGGGAATTCACCCCTCCACTTT.